The TCR beta chain described here comes from a study of OX40 agonist ivuxolimab in advanced cancers. Generated by immunoSEQ multiplex PCR, the TCRdb table keeps only in-frame clones and is missing some. The sample contains roughly 51,000 clones, roughly 91% of which appear only once. The starting material was CD4+ or CD8+ T cells sorted from blood, obtained in a trial of the OX40 agonist ivuxolimab. This receptor was obtained from an adult with an advanced solid tumor such as melanoma, head and neck, liver or kidney cancer.

In DNA, the CDR3 is TGTGCCAGCAGCCCTGGGACTAGCGGGGGAAGCTCCTACGAGCAGTACTTC. This gives the protein CASSPGTSGGSSYEQYF. This chain links TRBV13 with TRBJ2-5; 14 bases agree with TRBD2. The J call is uncertain, as TRBJ2-7 better fits the DNA end. This CDR3 is 17 amino acids long. The germline CDR1 and CDR2 sequences are PRHDT and FYEKMQ (reference sequence).